This TCR beta chain was recorded in a study of T cells in Graves' hyperthyroidism and ophthalmopathy. Regarding this clonotype: Its target is not known.

Findings and limits, study-wide: Also found in blood were most expanded thyroid clonotypes above 0.001. Model predictions of ophthalmopathy came a median about six months before onset.

CDR1 and CDR2 (germline): SGHAT, FQNNGV. V was pared by 0 bases and J by 5 bases, with 19 bases between. The length of the CDR3 is 17 residues. When ophthalmopathy did not progress within 18 months, Graves' hyperthyroidism was considered stable. Each diagnosis drew on symptoms, thyroxine, TRAb, thyroid ultrasound and orbital computed tomography findings. It was RNA transcripts that yielded the amplified TCR beta CDR3 regions. First-round RT-PCR with HTBI primers amplified the TCR CDR3 region. Each CDR3 protein gets one entry after TCRdb re-called the multiplex PCR reads with MiXCR. The top ten clones hold around 3.4% of a sample with 380,000 or so distinct CDR3 sequences, 19% of them seen once.

This chain uses TRBV11-2 with TRBJ2-5; D might be TRBD2 (5 bases). This TCR derives from a woman between 18 and 29 years old with Graves' hyperthyroidism. Sequencing was performed on blood. CDR3 bases: TGTGCCAGCAGCTTAGATAGTCCTAGCAGGTCAGGCGAGACCCAGTACTTC. Translated, it gives CASSLDSPSRSGETQYF.